The clone carrying this T cell receptor (beta chain) was counted once. In the source study's methods: Using reference gene primer amplification, nucleated cell counts were estimated. The table came from immunoSEQ multiplex PCR; TCRdb's copy has only in-frame clones and leaves some out. V, J and clone size are taken as reported in that table, and D and trimming were inferred from the DNA itself. The sample yields tens of thousands of clones, around 80% seen once. This sample was taken from a study of blood T cell repertoires in COVID-19. At the level of the study: COVID-19 samples, acute and convalescent, were from the United States, Italy and Spain. T cells, B-cell-depleted T cells, or PBMCs supplied cDNA or gDNA.

V was shortened by 0 bases and J by 10 bases, with 14 bases between the two germline ends. CDR1 SGHTS and CDR2 YDEGEE come from the germline V gene. The CDR3 is made up of 15 amino acids. This TCR was sampled from a woman of 80 years or more with active or convalescent COVID-19. The chain is built from TRBV5-8 and TRBJ1-6; perhaps TRBD1 as D (6 bases). The specimen was peripheral blood. As DNA, the CDR3 is TGTGCCAGCAGCTTGGATACAGGGTGGGGGTCACCCCTCCACTTT. Its translation is CASSLDTGWGSPLHF.